These 7 T cell receptor beta chains were sequenced from one sample in a study of blood T cell repertoires in COVID-19. Clones were read by immunoSEQ multiplex PCR, and TCRdb kept only the in-frame ones, dropping some. Among about 64,000 clones listed, 86% were seen once. Material: peripheral blood. These receptors were obtained from a man in his fifties or sixties with active COVID-19.

The V gene is TRBV5-1, the J gene TRBJ2-3; 7 bases map to TRBD1. The CDR3 spans 14 residues. Germline V gene sequence: CDR1 SGHRS, CDR2 YFSETQ. V gave up 0 bases and J gave up 6 bases; unmatched junction bases: 4. This CDR3 reads CASSLVTGADTQYF. The CDR3 DNA is TGCGCCAGCAGCTTGGTAACAGGGGCGGATACGCAGTATTTT.

The J gene is TRBJ2-7, the V gene TRBV10-3; 9 nucleotides align to TRBD2. CDR1 ENHRY and CDR2 SYGVKD come from the germline V gene. With V trimmed by 0 bases and J by 4 bases, 10 bases remained unmatched. The CDR3 loop spans 17 amino acids. CDR3 in DNA: TGTGCCATCAGTGAGTCTCCCCCCGGCGGGAGGGAATACGAGCAGTACTTC. It encodes CAISESPPGGREYEQYF.

V gene TRBV5-1 combines with J gene TRBJ1-4; D may be TRBD1 (5 bases). Deletions cut 4 bases from V and 2 bases from J, with 12 bases between. The CDR3 loop spans 15 amino acids. Per the germline V gene, CDR1 is SGHRS and CDR2 is YFSETQ. The CDR3 nucleotides read TGCGCCAGCAGCCCGGGGGGGTTGACTAATGAAAAACTGTTTTTT. Its translation: CASSPGGLTNEKLFF.

The chain has TRBV7-9 and TRBJ2-2, with a weak D call TRBD2 (5 bases). CDR3 size: 16 residues. CDR1 and CDR2 from the germline V gene are SEHNR and FQNEAQ (reference sequence). V was shortened by 2 bases and J by 5 bases, with 15 bases between the two germline ends. The CDR3 DNA reads as TGTGCCAGCAGCTTATTTTCGAGGGTAGATACCGGGGAGCTGTTTTTT. Translated, it gives CASSLFSRVDTGELFF.

This clone was recorded only once. V and J are TRBV5-1 and TRBJ1-5; TRBD1 matches 9 bases. Germline CDR1 reads SGHRS; CDR2 reads YFSETQ. The length of the CDR3 is 15 residues. V lost 5 bases, J lost 4 bases, and 7 bases stayed unmatched. CDR3 DNA sequence: TGCGCCAGCAGACAAGGACAGGGGCTGAATCAGCCCCAGCATTTT. It translates to CASRQGQGLNQPQHF. Full variable domain (remainder filled in from reference TRBV5-1 and TRBJ1-5): KAGVTQTPRYLIKTRGQQVTLSCSPISGHRSVSWYQQTPGQGLQFLFEYFSETQRNKGNFPGRFSGRQFSNSRSEMNVSTLELGDSALYLCASRQGQGLNQPQHFGDGTRLSIL.

The chain carries TRBV2 and TRBJ1-1; 7 positions agree with TRBD1. The CDR3 consists of 14 residues. CDR1 and CDR2 from the germline V gene are SNHLY and FYNNEI. V lost 5 bases, J lost 3 bases, and 6 bases stayed unmatched. Written as DNA, the CDR3 is TGTGCCAGCAGTCCCGACAGGGATGACACTGAAGCTTTCTTT. It encodes CASSPDRDDTEAFF.

Written as DNA, the CDR3 is TGCGCCAGCAGCCCCGGGACTAGGAGGGATACGCAGTATTTT. Its translation is CASSPGTRRDTQYF. The genes are TRBV4-1 and TRBJ2-3; 8 nucleotides line up with TRBD2. Losses at the gene ends were 4 bases for V and 6 bases for J; bases not matched to a gene: 6. This CDR3 has 14 residues. Germline CDR1 and CDR2: MGHRA and YSYEKL.